This T cell receptor beta chain was sequenced in a study of blood T cell repertoires in COVID-19. Using immunoSEQ multiplex PCR, the repertoire was profiled, and TCRdb retains in-frame clones only, with some absent. The sample includes some 350,000 clones, more than 80% seen only once; the top ten take more than 0.8%. Trimming shortened V by 1 base and J by 5 bases, and 11 bases separated the two germline ends. Per germline, CDR1 SEHNR and CDR2 FQNEAQ (reference sequence). This CDR3 has 14 residues. The TCR was taken from a man between 18 and 35 years old who had recovered from COVID-19. This rearrangement joins TRBV7-9 to TRBJ1-1, with TRBD1 as a possible D gene (5 bases). The specimen was PBMCs or T cells enriched from blood (not recorded which). CDR3 sequence: CASSLDAGGTEAFF. CDR3 bases: TGTGCCAGCAGCTTAGATGCGGGGGGTACTGAAGCTTTCTTT.